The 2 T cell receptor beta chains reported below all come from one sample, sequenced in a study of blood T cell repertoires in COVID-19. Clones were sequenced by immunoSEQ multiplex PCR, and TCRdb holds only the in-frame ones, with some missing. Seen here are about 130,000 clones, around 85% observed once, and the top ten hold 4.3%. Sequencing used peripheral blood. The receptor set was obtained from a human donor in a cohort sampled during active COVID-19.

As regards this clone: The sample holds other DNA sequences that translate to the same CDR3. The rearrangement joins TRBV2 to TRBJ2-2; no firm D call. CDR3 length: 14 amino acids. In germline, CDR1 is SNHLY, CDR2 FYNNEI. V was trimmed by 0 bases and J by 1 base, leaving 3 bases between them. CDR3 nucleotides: TGTGCCAGCAGTGAAGCTAGGAACACCGGGGAGCTGTTTTTT. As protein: CASSEARNTGELFF.

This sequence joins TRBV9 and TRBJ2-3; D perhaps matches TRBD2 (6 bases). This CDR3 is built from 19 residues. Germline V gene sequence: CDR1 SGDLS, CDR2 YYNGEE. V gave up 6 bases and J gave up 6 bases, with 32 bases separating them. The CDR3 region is CASIVGTGALGGVSDTQYF. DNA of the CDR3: TGTGCCAGCATTGTGGGCACCGGTGCTCTCGGGGGAGTCAGCGATACGCAGTATTTT.